Sequencing of this T cell receptor (beta chain) was carried out in a study of CD8 T cells in ankylosing spondylitis. Many counts were recorded for this clonotype. Its antigen is not identified. Germline V gives CDR1 DFQATT, CDR2 SNEGSKA (reference sequence). Germline trimming cut 4 bases from V and 8 bases from J; bases unmatched to any gene: 8. The CDR3 extends over 13 amino acids. The study's findings and limits: As reported, disease-linked clones showed significant enrichment in matched ankylosing spondylitis synovial fluid. Blood of patients with ankylosing spondylitis appeared to be characterized by a TCR beta motif of 8 or 9 highly homologous variants.

TCRdb fed the 5' RACE reads into MiXCR, producing one record per CDR3 protein. The table has about 36,000 distinct CDR3 sequences, 6% seen once. Input material: blood, either unsorted or a sorted T cell fraction (not recorded which). The V call is TRBV20-1, the J call TRBJ2-4; 7 bases fit TRBD1. The TCR sequence derives from a male donor with ankylosing spondylitis or in good health (not recorded which). CDR3 DNA: TGCAGTGCTACCGACCGAGGGGGCCACATTCAGTACTTC. Amino acid sequence: CSATDRGGHIQYF.